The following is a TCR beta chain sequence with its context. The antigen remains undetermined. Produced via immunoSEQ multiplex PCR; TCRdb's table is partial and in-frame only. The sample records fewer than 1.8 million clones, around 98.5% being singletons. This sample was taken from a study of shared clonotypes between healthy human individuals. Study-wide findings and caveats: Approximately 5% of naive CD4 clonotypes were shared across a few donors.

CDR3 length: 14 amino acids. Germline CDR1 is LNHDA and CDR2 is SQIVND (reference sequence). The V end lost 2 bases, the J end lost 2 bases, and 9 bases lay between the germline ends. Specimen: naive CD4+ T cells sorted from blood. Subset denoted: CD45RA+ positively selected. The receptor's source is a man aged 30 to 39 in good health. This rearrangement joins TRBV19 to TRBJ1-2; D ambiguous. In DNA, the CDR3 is TGTGCCAGTAGTATATCGGCGGGGAACTATGGCTACACCTTC. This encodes CASSISAGNYGYTF.